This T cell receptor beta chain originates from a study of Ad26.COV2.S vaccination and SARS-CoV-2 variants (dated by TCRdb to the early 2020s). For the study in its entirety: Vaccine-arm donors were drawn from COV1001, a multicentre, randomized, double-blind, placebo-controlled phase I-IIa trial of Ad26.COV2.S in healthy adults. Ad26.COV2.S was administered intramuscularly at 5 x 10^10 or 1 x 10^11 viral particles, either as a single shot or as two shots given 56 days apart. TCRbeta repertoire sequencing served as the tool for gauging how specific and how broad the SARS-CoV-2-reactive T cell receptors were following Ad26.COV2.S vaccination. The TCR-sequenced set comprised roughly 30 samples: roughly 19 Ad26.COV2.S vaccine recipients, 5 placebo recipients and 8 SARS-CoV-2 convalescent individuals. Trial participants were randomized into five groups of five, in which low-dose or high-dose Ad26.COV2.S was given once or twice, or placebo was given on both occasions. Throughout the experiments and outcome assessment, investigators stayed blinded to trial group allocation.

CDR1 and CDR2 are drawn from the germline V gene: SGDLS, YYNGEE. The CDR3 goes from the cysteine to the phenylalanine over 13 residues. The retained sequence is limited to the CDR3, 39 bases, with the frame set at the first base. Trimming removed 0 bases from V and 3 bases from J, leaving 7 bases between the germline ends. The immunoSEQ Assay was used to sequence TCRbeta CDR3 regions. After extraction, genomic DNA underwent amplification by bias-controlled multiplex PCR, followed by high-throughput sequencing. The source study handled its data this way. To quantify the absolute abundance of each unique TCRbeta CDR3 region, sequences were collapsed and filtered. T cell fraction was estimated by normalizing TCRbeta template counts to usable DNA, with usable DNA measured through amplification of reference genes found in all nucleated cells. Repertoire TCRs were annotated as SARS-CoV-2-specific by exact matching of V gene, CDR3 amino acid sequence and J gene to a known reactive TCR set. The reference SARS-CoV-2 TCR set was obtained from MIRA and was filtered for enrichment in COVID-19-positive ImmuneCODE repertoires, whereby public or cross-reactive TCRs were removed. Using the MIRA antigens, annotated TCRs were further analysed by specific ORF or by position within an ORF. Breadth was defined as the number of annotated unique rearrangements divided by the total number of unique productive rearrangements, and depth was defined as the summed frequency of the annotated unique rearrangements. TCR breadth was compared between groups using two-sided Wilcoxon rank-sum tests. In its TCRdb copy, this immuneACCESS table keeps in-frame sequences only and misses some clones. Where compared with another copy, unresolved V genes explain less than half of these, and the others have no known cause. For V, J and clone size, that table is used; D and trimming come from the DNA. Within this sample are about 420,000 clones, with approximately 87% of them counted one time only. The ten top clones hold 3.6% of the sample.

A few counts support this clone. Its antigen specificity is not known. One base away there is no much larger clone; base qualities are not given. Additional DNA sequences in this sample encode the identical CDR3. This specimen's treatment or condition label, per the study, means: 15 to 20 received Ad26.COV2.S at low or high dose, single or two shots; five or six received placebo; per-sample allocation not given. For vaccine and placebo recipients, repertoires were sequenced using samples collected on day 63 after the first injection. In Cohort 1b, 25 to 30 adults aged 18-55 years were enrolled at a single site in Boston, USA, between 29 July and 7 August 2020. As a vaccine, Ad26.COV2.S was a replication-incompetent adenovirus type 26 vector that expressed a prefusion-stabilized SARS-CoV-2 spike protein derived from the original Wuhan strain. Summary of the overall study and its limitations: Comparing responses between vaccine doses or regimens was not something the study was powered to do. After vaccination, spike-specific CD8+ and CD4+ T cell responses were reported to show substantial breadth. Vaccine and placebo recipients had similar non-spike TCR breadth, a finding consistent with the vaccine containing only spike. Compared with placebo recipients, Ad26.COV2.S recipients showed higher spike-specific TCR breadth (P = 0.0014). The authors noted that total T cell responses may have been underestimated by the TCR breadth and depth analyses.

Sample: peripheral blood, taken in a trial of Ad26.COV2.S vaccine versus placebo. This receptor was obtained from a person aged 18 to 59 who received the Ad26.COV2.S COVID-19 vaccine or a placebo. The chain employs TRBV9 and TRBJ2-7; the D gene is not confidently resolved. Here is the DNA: TGTGCCAGCAGCGTAGGAGATGGCTACGAGCAGTACTTC. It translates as CASSVGDGYEQYF.